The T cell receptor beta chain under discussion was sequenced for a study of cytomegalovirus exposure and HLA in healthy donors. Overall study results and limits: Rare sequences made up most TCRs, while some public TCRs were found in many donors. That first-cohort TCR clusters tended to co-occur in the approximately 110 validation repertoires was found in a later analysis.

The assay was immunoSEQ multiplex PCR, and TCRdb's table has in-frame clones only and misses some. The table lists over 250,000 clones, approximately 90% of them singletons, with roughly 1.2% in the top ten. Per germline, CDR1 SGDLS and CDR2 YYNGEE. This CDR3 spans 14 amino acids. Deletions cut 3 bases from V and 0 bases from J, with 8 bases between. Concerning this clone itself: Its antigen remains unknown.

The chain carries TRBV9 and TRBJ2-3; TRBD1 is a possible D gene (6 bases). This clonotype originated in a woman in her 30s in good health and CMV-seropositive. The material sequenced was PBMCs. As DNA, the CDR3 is TGTGCCAGCAGCGGACAGGTTAGCACAGATACGCAGTATTTT. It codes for CASSGQVSTDTQYF.